Included here is one TCR beta chain sequence, with context. The time point here: pretreatment peripheral blood. Metastatic or locally advanced urothelial carcinoma was present in the patients. This entry belongs to a study of PD-L1 blockade in urothelial cancer. Study background: At 6 weeks and at 3 weeks (second dose) after treatment start, blood was analyzed.

This CDR3 has 13 amino acids. The germline V and J ends were trimmed by 6 bases and 8 bases, with 13 bases remaining between them. The V gene's germline CDR1 is MNHNY and CDR2 SVGAGI (reference sequence). Each PCR received spiked synthetic TCR analog templates. Only in-frame clones appear in the TCRdb table, and some are missing; sequencing was by immunoSEQ multiplex PCR. The sample lists about 74,000 clones; about nine tenths were seen once. The TCR was taken from a man aged 65 to 85 with urothelial cancer. Material: PBMCs, obtained around atezolizumab (anti-PD-L1) treatment. This rearrangement joins TRBV6-6 to TRBJ1-4, with D uncertain. For the CDR3, the DNA is TGTGCCAGCAGAGCGGTCCAGGCCGAAAAACTGTTTTTT. This sequence encodes CASRAVQAEKLFF.